These 26 T cell receptor beta chains originate from one sample sequenced in a study of T cells after yellow fever vaccination. TCRdb re-derived calls from the 5' RACE reads in MiXCR, one entry per CDR3 protein. This sample has 450,000 to 650,000 distinct CDR3 sequences, with 21% found just once. The sequencing here drew on PBMCs, taken less than 25 days after the first yellow fever vaccination. The receptor source for this set is a man aged 18 to 30 who received the YFV17D yellow fever vaccine.

This chain connects TRBV10-3 to TRBJ2-1; 7 nucleotides match TRBD2. Trimming removed 11 bases from V and 9 bases from J; junction bases left unmatched: 7. Germline V gene lookup returns CDR1 ENHRY and CDR2 SYGVKD. This CDR3 region has 11 residues. The chain's CDR3 is CAAGLDFEQFF. CDR3 nucleotides: TGTGCCGCCGGACTAGATTTTGAGCAGTTCTTC.

The chain has TRBV28 and TRBJ1-1; tentative D call: TRBD1 (5 bases). Trimming left V 7 bases short and J 3 bases short, with 15 bases between. The germline CDR1 and CDR2 sequences are MDHEN and SYDVKM. There are 14 residues in the CDR3. CDR3 residues: CASIRPWGDTEAFF. The DNA for the CDR3 is TGTGCCAGCATTCGGCCGTGGGGGGACACTGAAGCTTTCTTT.

The gene calls are TRBV6-5 and TRBJ2-2; 10 nucleotides agree with TRBD1. V lost 2 bases to trimming and J lost 2 bases; unmatched junction nucleotides: 5. Per the germline V gene, CDR1 is MNHEY and CDR2 is SVGAGI. This CDR3 contains 17 residues. In DNA, the CDR3 is TGTGCCAGCAGTTACCGGGGACAGGGGTTAAACACCGGGGAGCTGTTTTTT. Translation: CASSYRGQGLNTGELFF.

V and J are TRBV28 and TRBJ1-1; D not resolved. The V and J ends lost 6 bases and 6 bases respectively, with 11 bases between them. In germline, CDR1 is MDHEN, CDR2 SYDVKM. The CDR3 covers 12 residues. The CDR3 DNA follows: TGTGCCAGCAGAACTCGACTTTCTGAAGCTTTCTTT. Protein sequence: CASRTRLSEAFF. The full variable domain, its missing parts supplied by reference TRBV28 and TRBJ1-1, is DVKVTQSSRYLVKRTGEKVFLECVQDMDHENMFWYRQDPGLGLRLIYFSYDVKMKEKGDIPEGYSVSREKKERFSLILESASTNQTSMYLCASRTRLSEAFFGQGTRLTVV.

This clonotype was observed a handful of times. V and J are TRBV24-1 and TRBJ2-1; D gene unclear. V was pared by 1 base and J by 8 bases, with 8 bases between. The CDR3 is 13 amino acids. CDR1 and CDR2 (germline): KGHDR, SFDVKD. The CDR3 region has the DNA TGTGCCACCAGTGATTTCCGGTGGGATGAGCAGTTCTTC. Residues: CATSDFRWDEQFF.

This clonotype came up many times. The chain is built from TRBV6-5 and TRBJ2-5, with a possible D match to TRBD1 (7 bases). The V and J ends lost 2 bases and 5 bases respectively, with 12 bases between them. Germline V gene data show CDR1 as MNHEY and CDR2 as SVGAGI. The length of the CDR3 is 14 residues. CDR3 sequence reads: CASSYQQGRETQYF. CDR3 sequence (DNA): TGTGCCAGCAGTTACCAACAGGGGAGGGAGACCCAGTACTTC.

This clonotype was recorded a few times. The V and J genes are TRBV29-1 and TRBJ2-1, with 10 bases that match TRBD1. V shed 7 bases, J shed 0 bases, and the junction held 6 bases outside the gene matches. Germline CDR1 and CDR2: SQVTM and ANQGSEA. The CDR3 has 15 amino acids. CDR3 in amino acids: CSAPDRGSSYNEQFF. The CDR3 DNA is TGCAGCGCCCCGGACAGGGGGAGCTCCTACAATGAGCAGTTCTTC.

The chain has TRBV29-1 and TRBJ2-5; D not certain. This CDR3 spans 12 amino acids. V gave up 6 bases and J gave up 1 base, with 9 bases separating them. Germline V CDR1 and CDR2: SQVTM, ANQGSEA. The CDR3 reads CSVHRLQETQYF. CDR3 coding DNA: TGCAGCGTCCACAGACTCCAAGAGACCCAGTACTTC.

The CDR3 sequence is CASTGNYEQYV. The CDR3 coding sequence is TGTGCCAGCACGGGAAACTACGAGCAGTACGTC. J is TRBJ2-7 and V is TRBV12-3 or TRBV12-4; D might be TRBD2 (5 bases). V dropped 7 bases and J dropped 3 bases, with 7 bases sitting between them. This CDR3 has 11 residues.

This chain connects TRBV4-3 to TRBJ1-1; 7 nucleotides line up with TRBD1. Germline V gene sequence: CDR1 LGHNA, CDR2 YSLEER. The CDR3 is 14 amino acids. With 3 bases clipped from V and 6 bases from J, the junction kept 7 bases outside the gene matches. The CDR3 DNA follows: TGCGCCAGCAGCCAGGGTGACAGGGCGGCTGAAGCTTTCTTT. This encodes CASSQGDRAAEAFF.

The chain employs TRBV13 and TRBJ2-7; D call uncertain. This CDR3 is built from 16 residues. Germline CDR1 is PRHDT and CDR2 is FYEKMQ (reference sequence). V was pared by 0 bases and J by 3 bases, with 15 bases between. The CDR3 region has the DNA TGTGCCAGCAGCTTAGGCCGAGACAAGGGCAGCTACGAGCAGTACGTC. Protein sequence: CASSLGRDKGSYEQYV.

The chain recombines TRBV6-2 or TRBV6-3 with TRBJ2-7; D not certain. This CDR3 has 14 residues. Germline V CDR1 and CDR2: MNHEY, SVGEGT. V was trimmed by 6 bases and J by 5 bases, leaving 17 bases between them. The CDR3 DNA reads as TGTGCCAGCAGCCCGATAGGTGAAGCCGACGAGCAGTACTTC. The encoded protein is CASSPIGEADEQYF.

The V call is TRBV7-2, the J call TRBJ2-1, with D tentatively TRBD2 (5 bases). The CDR3 spans 15 residues. Germline V gene sequence: CDR1 SGHTA, CDR2 FQGNSA. The V gene lost 5 bases and the J gene lost 10 bases, with 21 bases spanning the gap. Here the CDR3 reads CASSPRTGPGTEQFF. The CDR3 DNA follows: TGTGCCAGCAGCCCCAGGACTGGCCCGGGCACGGAGCAGTTCTTC. The whole variable domain, filled in from reference TRBV7-2 and TRBJ2-1, reads GAGVSQSPSNKVTEKGKDVELRCDPISGHTALYWYRQSLGQGLEFLIYFQGNSAPDKSGLPSDRFSAERTGGSVSTLTIQRTQQEDSAVYLCASSPRTGPGTEQFFGPGTRLTVL.

The chain couples TRBV4-3 to TRBJ1-1; no clear D gene. The CDR3 has 15 residues. Per germline, CDR1 LGHNA and CDR2 YSLEER. Trimming stripped 0 bases from V and 1 base from J, with 9 bases between. CDR3 in amino acids: CASSQDSRSNTEAFF. CDR3 bases: TGCGCCAGCAGCCAAGATAGTAGATCGAACACTGAAGCTTTCTTT.

The V call is TRBV20-1, the J call TRBJ2-5; D is uncertain. The V gene's germline CDR1 is DFQATT and CDR2 SNEGSKA (reference sequence). V was clipped by 2 bases and J by 6 bases, with 16 bases between them. The CDR3 has 14 amino acids. As DNA, the CDR3 is TGCAGTGCTAGACCGGTGGGTCAGGCGAAGACCCAGTACTTC. Translation gives CSARPVGQAKTQYF.

The rearrangement joins TRBV11-1 to TRBJ2-2; D is undetermined. This CDR3 is built from 13 residues. The V gene lost 5 bases and the J gene lost 5 bases, with 9 bases spanning the gap. CDR1 and CDR2 (germline): SGHAT, FQDESV (reference sequence). In nucleotides, the CDR3 is TGTGCCAGCAGCATGGGCCTAACCGGGGAGCTGTTTTTT. Translation: CASSMGLTGELFF.

This clonotype was seen only a few times. The chain recombines TRBV11-2 with TRBJ2-3, with 10 bases aligning to TRBD2. CDR1 and CDR2 from the germline V gene are SGHAT and FQNNGV. The CDR3 is 18 residues long. After removal of 5 bases from V and 0 bases from J, the junction contained 11 bases not matched to a gene. CDR3 region: CASSALSLAGHSTDTQYF. The CDR3 region has the DNA TGTGCCAGCAGCGCGCTTTCACTAGCGGGACATAGCACAGATACGCAGTATTTT.

This clonotype was picked up a small number of times. The J gene is TRBJ1-1, the V gene TRBV6-1; weak D call: TRBD1 (5 bases). This CDR3 spans 14 amino acids. V lost 6 bases, J lost 4 bases, and 15 bases lay in between. The germline V gene encodes CDR1 MNHNS and CDR2 SASEGT. The CDR3 reads CASRQPEGSTEAFF. CDR3 DNA sequence: TGTGCCAGCAGACAACCCGAGGGGAGCACTGAAGCTTTCTTT.

The chain links TRBV5-1 to TRBJ1-6, with 9 positions matching TRBD1. Germline loops: CDR1 SGHRS, CDR2 YFSETQ. The CDR3 length is 16 residues. Losses at the gene ends were 3 bases for V and 7 bases for J; bases not matched to a gene: 8. This CDR3 reads CASSWGQGLGNSPLHF. CDR3 coding DNA: TGCGCCAGCAGCTGGGGACAGGGCCTGGGCAATTCACCCCTCCACTTT.

This clonotype has a handful of counts. The CDR3 region is CASSPASGNYEQYV. DNA for the CDR3: TGTGCCAGCAGCCCGGCTAGCGGGAACTACGAGCAGTACGTC. This rearrangement joins TRBV6-1 to TRBJ2-7; 9 nucleotides agree with TRBD2. This CDR3 is 14 amino acids long. Germline V gene lookup returns CDR1 MNHNS and CDR2 SASEGT. V trimming: 6 bases; J trimming: 3 bases; junction bases outside the gene matches: 6.

The V gene is TRBV5-1, the J gene TRBJ2-5; D is undetermined. The V end lost 5 bases, the J end lost 2 bases, and 16 bases lay between the germline ends. This CDR3 contains 15 residues. Germline CDR1 and CDR2: SGHRS and YFSETQ. The CDR3 loop reads CASSKGGPRQETQYF. The DNA for the CDR3 is TGCGCCAGCAGTAAGGGTGGACCCCGACAAGAGACCCAGTACTTC. Combining the CDR3 with reference TRBV5-1 and TRBJ2-5 gives the whole variable domain KAGVTQTPRYLIKTRGQQVTLSCSPISGHRSVSWYQQTPGQGLQFLFEYFSETQRNKGNFPGRFSGRQFSNSRSEMNVSTLELGDSALYLCASSKGGPRQETQYFGPGTRLLVL.

This clonotype was seen only a few times. The rearrangement joins TRBV19 to TRBJ2-2, with D unresolved. The CDR3 covers 14 residues. Deletions cut 7 bases from V and 3 bases from J, with 12 bases between. Germline-derived CDR1 and CDR2 are LNHDA and SQIVND (reference sequence). The CDR3 loop is CASTTLPYTGELFF. The CDR3 region has the DNA TGTGCCAGTACGACCCTCCCGTACACCGGGGAGCTGTTTTTT. Using reference TRBV19 and TRBJ2-2 for the parts outside the CDR3, the full variable domain is DGGITQSPKYLFRKEGQNVTLSCEQNLNHDAMYWYRQDPGQGLRLIYYSQIVNDFQKGDIAEGYSVSREKKESFPLTVTSAQKNPTAFYLCASTTLPYTGELFFGEGSRLTVL.

This sequence joins TRBV10-3 and TRBJ2-5; 11 bases align to TRBD2. V lost 4 bases and J lost 4; bases outside the gene matches: 2. There are 14 residues in the CDR3. The V gene's germline CDR1 is ENHRY and CDR2 SYGVKD. The CDR3 sequence is CAISGLAGSETQYF. The CDR3 DNA follows: TGTGCCATCAGTGGACTAGCGGGGTCAGAGACCCAGTACTTC.

This clonotype was observed a handful of times. This chain joins TRBV7-9 and TRBJ1-3, with 8 bases fitting TRBD1. In germline, CDR1 is SEHNR, CDR2 FQNEAQ (reference sequence). V trimming: 5 bases; J trimming: 4 bases; junction bases outside the gene matches: 4. There are 14 residues in the CDR3. The CDR3 coding sequence is TGTGCCAGCAGCGACAGGGGTGGAGGAAACACCATATATTTT. Protein sequence: CASSDRGGGNTIYF.

The chain links TRBV4-3 to TRBJ2-5; D is tentatively TRBD1 or TRBD2 (5 bases each). Germline V gives CDR1 LGHNA, CDR2 YSLEER. This CDR3 is 15 amino acids long. The V end lost 4 bases, the J end lost 2 bases, and 14 bases lay between the germline ends. In DNA form, the CDR3 reads TGCGCCAGCAGCCCCCTGGGACGGGGACAAGAGACCCAGTACTTC. Translated, it gives CASSPLGRGQETQYF.

As DNA, the CDR3 is TGTGCCAGCAGTTACTACAGGGGGCCCTCCTACGAGCAGTACTTC. This codes for CASSYYRGPSYEQYF. This chain uses TRBV6-5 with TRBJ2-7, with TRBD1 matching over 9 bases. CDR3 length: 15 amino acids. The ends lost 1 base at V and 0 bases at J; junction bases unmatched: 1. Germline V CDR1 and CDR2: MNHEY, SVGAGI.